The 15 T cell receptor beta chains below come from one sample, sequenced in a study of blood T cell repertoires in COVID-19. Using immunoSEQ multiplex PCR, the repertoire was profiled, and TCRdb retains in-frame clones only, with some absent. The repertoire consists of hundreds of thousands of clones, with approximately 84% occurring once and the leading ten covering about 2%. Sequenced input: peripheral blood. These TCRs come from a woman older than 75 with acute or convalescent COVID-19.

The CDR3 loop reads CASSDRDTGANVLTF. The CDR3 DNA reads as TGTGCCAGCAGTGACCGGGACACTGGGGCCAACGTCCTGACTTTC. V is TRBV6-4 and J is TRBJ2-6, with a weak D call TRBD1 (6 bases). Between the trimmed V and J ends, which lost 2 bases and 2 bases, there was a span of 7 bases. Germline assignment: CDR1 MRHNA and CDR2 SNTAGT. The CDR3 has 15 amino acids.

The V gene is TRBV19, the J gene TRBJ2-7; 7 positions agree with TRBD2. J gave up 2 bases and V 1 base, and 5 bases lay outside the gene matches. CDR3 size: 15 residues. Germline values: CDR1 LNHDA, CDR2 SQIVND (reference sequence). CDR3 amino acids: CASSIVSGAPYEQYF. In nucleotides, the CDR3 is TGTGCCAGTAGTATAGTCAGCGGGGCCCCCTACGAGCAGTACTTC. Complete variable domain (other parts from reference TRBV19 and TRBJ2-7): DGGITQSPKYLFRKEGQNVTLSCEQNLNHDAMYWYRQDPGQGLRLIYYSQIVNDFQKGDIAEGYSVSREKKESFPLTVTSAQKNPTAFYLCASSIVSGAPYEQYFGPGTRLTVT.

This chain joins TRBV6-2 or TRBV6-3 and TRBJ2-7; 7 bases are a match to TRBD2. CDR3 length equals 15 residues. Germline lookup yields CDR1 MNHEY and CDR2 SVGEGT. With 5 bases clipped from V and 1 base from J, the junction kept 8 bases outside the gene matches. CDR3 protein: CASSPRREGSYEQYF. Written as DNA, the CDR3 is TGTGCCAGCAGTCCCCGCAGGGAGGGATCCTACGAGCAGTACTTC.

The rearrangement links TRBV5-4 to TRBJ1-2, with D possibly TRBD1 on 6 matching bases. The CDR3 totals 17 residues. The germline V and J ends were trimmed by 3 bases and 0 bases, with 18 bases remaining between them. Per germline, CDR1 SGHNT and CDR2 YYREEE (reference sequence). CDR3 sequence reads: CASSSTSTWTANYGYTF. CDR3 nucleotides: TGTGCCAGCAGCTCCACATCAACCTGGACAGCTAACTATGGCTACACCTTC.

This chain uses TRBV28 with TRBJ1-5; TRBD1 matches at 7 bases. Germline-derived CDR1 and CDR2 are MDHEN and SYDVKM. V lost 5 bases and J lost 11; bases outside the gene matches: 3. CDR3 size: 11 residues. CDR3 loop: CASSTGQAQHF. CDR3 DNA sequence: TGTGCCAGCAGTACCGGACAGGCCCAGCATTTT.

The genes are TRBV5-1 and TRBJ1-4; 8 bases are a match to TRBD1. From germline, CDR1 is SGHRS and CDR2 YFSETQ. The length of the CDR3 is 14 residues. The ends lost 4 bases at V and 7 bases at J; junction bases unmatched: 6. The CDR3 nucleotides are TGCGCCAGCAGCCCTGACAGGGGCTCTGAAAAACTGTTTTTT. It encodes CASSPDRGSEKLFF.

The chain is built from TRBV7-2 and TRBJ1-6, with D possibly matching TRBD1 (6 bases). This CDR3 contains 15 residues. Trimming took 1 base from V and 7 from J, leaving 11 bases between them. In germline, CDR1 is SGHTA, CDR2 FQGNSA. CDR3 sequence: CASSLGRQGNSPLHF. The CDR3 coding sequence is TGTGCCAGCAGCTTAGGAAGGCAGGGGAATTCACCCCTCCACTTT.

This chain connects TRBV7-3 to TRBJ1-5; maybe TRBD1 (5 bases). The CDR3 sequence is 16 residues long. Germline CDR1 is SGHTA and CDR2 is FQGTGA. V was cut by 0 bases and J by 3 bases, with 12 bases left in between. CDR3 in DNA: TGTGCCAGCAGCTTAACGTGTCGCAGGGTCAATCAGCCCCAGCATTTT. This sequence encodes CASSLTCRRVNQPQHF. Full variable domain (missing parts from reference TRBV7-3 and TRBJ1-5): GAGVSQTPSNKVTEKGKYVELRCDPISGHTALYWYRQSLGQGPEFLIYFQGTGAADDSGLPNDRFFAVRPEGSVSTLKIQRTERGDSAVYLCASSLTCRRVNQPQHFGDGTRLSIL.

This clone showed up just a few times. The gene calls are TRBV10-3 and TRBJ2-7, with TRBD2 as a possible D gene (5 bases). Germline CDR1 ENHRY, CDR2 SYGVKD. This CDR3 contains 13 residues. Deletions cut 5 bases from V and 5 bases from J, with 13 bases between. As DNA, the CDR3 is TGTGCCATCAGTTTCGCGGGCGGCCACGAGCAGTACTTC. Encoded protein: CAISFAGGHEQYF.

This clone is a singleton in its sample. The rearrangement joins TRBV5-5 to TRBJ1-4; no clear D. This CDR3 is built from 16 residues. Trimming took off 0 bases at V and 4 bases at J, with 13 bases between the two ends. Germline V gene data show CDR1 as SGHKS and CDR2 as YYEKEE (reference sequence). As DNA, the CDR3 is TGTGCCAGCAGCTTGGCCCTGGGCAGCTATAATGAAAAACTGTTTTTT. Translated: CASSLALGSYNEKLFF.

The chain recombines TRBV19 with TRBJ2-1, with 7 bases that match TRBD1. The V gene's germline CDR1 is LNHDA and CDR2 SQIVND (reference sequence). The CDR3 contains 14 residues. V gave up 3 bases and J gave up 4 bases; unmatched junction bases: 3. The chain's CDR3 is CASSMRTGYNEQFF. The CDR3 DNA reads TGTGCCAGTAGTATGCGGACAGGTTACAATGAGCAGTTCTTC.

This clone was recorded once. V is TRBV5-4 and J is TRBJ2-7; possibly TRBD2 for D (7 bases). The CDR3 is 17 residues long. Germline CDR1 reads SGHNT; CDR2 reads YYREEE (reference sequence). V lost 0 bases to trimming and J lost 6 bases, with 22 bases between them. As DNA, the CDR3 is TGTGCCAGCAGCTTGGTCCCCATTTCGACAGGCGGGAGCGAGCAGTACTTC. Translated: CASSLVPISTGGSEQYF. The full variable domain, its missing parts supplied by reference TRBV5-4 and TRBJ2-7, is ETGVTQSPTHLIKTRGQQVTLRCSSQSGHNTVSWYQQALGQGPQFIFQYYREEENGRGNFPPRFSGLQFPNYSSELNVNALELDDSALYLCASSLVPISTGGSEQYFGPGTRLTVT.

The V and J genes are TRBV7-9 and TRBJ2-5, with D hard to call. Trimming removed 5 bases from V and 3 bases from J, with 4 bases in between. CDR1 SEHNR and CDR2 FQNEAQ come from the germline V gene (reference sequence). The CDR3 spans 11 residues. The DNA for the CDR3 is TGTGCCAGCAGCATTAAAGAGACCCAGTACTTC. This gives the protein CASSIKETQYF.

The chain joins TRBV7-3 to TRBJ2-1, with TRBD2 matching over 9 bases. The V gene's germline CDR1 is SGHTA and CDR2 FQGTGA. V shed 5 bases, J shed 12 bases, and the junction held 14 bases outside the gene matches. The CDR3 consists of 15 residues. The CDR3 bases are TGTGCCAGCAGCCTAAAGGGGGGACTAGCCGAGGGGCAGTTCTTC. This sequence encodes CASSLKGGLAEGQFF.

V gene TRBV19 combines with J gene TRBJ1-2; no clear D gene. Per the germline V gene, CDR1 is LNHDA and CDR2 is SQIVND (reference sequence). Trimming cost V 2 bases and J 4 bases, with 8 bases left between them. The CDR3 sequence is 13 residues long. CDR3 sequence (DNA): TGTGCCAGTAGTATACTTGACTTCTATGGCTACACCTTC. This sequence encodes CASSILDFYGYTF.